This T cell receptor beta chain was recovered during a study of T cell responses to AZD1222 COVID-19 vaccine. Findings of the study overall: Among spike-specific TCRs, nearly half reportedly target unmutated variant regions. Donors in the cohort were predominantly white British and more often female, and clonal diversity was possibly underestimated. The study identified only 6 or 7 AZD1222 recipients as seropositive at baseline. Increased Spike-specific TCR breadth and depth were observed after two AZD1222 doses.

The J segment lost 5 bases and the V segment lost 4 bases, leaving 5 bases of the junction unmatched. The CDR3 is made up of 16 amino acids. CDR1 SGHDN and CDR2 FVKESK come from the germline V gene. TCRdb's copy holds only in-frame clones and misses some; the assay was immunoSEQ multiplex PCR. The sample yields more than 100,000 clones, 65% to 90% seen once. Comments on this clone: What it binds is unknown.

The clonotype was recovered from an adult who received the MenACWY meningococcal vaccine as a control. The sequencing used peripheral blood, collected 28 days after the second dose of the MenACWY control vaccine. The chain recombines TRBV14 with TRBJ2-2; 12 bases map to TRBD2. The CDR3, as DNA: TGTGCCAGCAGCCCACTAGCGGGAGGTCGGACCGGGGAGCTGTTTTTT. Residues: CASSPLAGGRTGELFF.